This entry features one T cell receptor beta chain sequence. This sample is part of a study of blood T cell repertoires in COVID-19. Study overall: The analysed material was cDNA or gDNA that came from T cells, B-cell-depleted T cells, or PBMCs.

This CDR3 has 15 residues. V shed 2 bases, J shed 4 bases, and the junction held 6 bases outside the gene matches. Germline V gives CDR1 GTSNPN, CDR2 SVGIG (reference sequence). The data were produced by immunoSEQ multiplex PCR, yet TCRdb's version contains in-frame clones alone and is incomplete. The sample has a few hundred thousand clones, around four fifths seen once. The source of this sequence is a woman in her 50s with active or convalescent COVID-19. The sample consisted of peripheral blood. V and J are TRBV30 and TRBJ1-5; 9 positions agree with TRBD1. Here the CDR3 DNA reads TGTGCCTGGAGTCGACAGGGGGGGAGAAATCAGCCCCAGCATTTT. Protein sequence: CAWSRQGGRNQPQHF. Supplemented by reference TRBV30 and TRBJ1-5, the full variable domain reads SQTIHQWPATLVQPVGSPLSLECTVEGTSNPNLYWYRQAAGRGLQLLFYSVGIGQISSEVPQNLSASRPQDRQFILSSKKLLLSDSGFYLCAWSRQGGRNQPQHFGDGTRLSIL.